The T cell receptor beta chain under discussion was sequenced for a study of cytomegalovirus exposure and HLA in healthy donors. A word on this clone: The antigen remains undetermined.

Study findings and constraints: More than 15,000 TCR beta sequences were associated with HLA alleles at 0.05 false discovery rate in a later analysis.

V dropped 4 bases and J dropped 9; count of bases not matched to a gene: 14. Germline V gene sequence: CDR1 SGDLS, CDR2 YYNGEE. This CDR3 is 16 amino acids long. The primer mix had 60 Vbeta and 13 Jbeta primers. Profiled with immunoSEQ multiplex PCR; TCRdb holds only in-frame clones, not every one. The sample has around 150,000 clones, about 88% seen once. The sequence was obtained from a woman younger than 30 in good health and CMV-seronegative. Sequenced sample: PBMCs. V is TRBV9 and J is TRBJ2-1; TRBD2 aligns across 9 bases. The DNA for the CDR3 is TGTGCCAGCAGCCTTAGGGCAATAGCGGGAGACTTTGAGCAGTTCTTC. Translated: CASSLRAIAGDFEQFF. Full variable domain (remainder filled in from reference TRBV9 and TRBJ2-1): DSGVTQTPKHLITATGQRVTLRCSPRSGDLSVYWYQQSLDQGLQFLIQYYNGEERAKGNILERFSAQQFPDLHSELNLSSLELGDSALYFCASSLRAIAGDFEQFFGPGTRLTVL.